The sequence of this T cell receptor (beta chain) was determined in a study of blood T cell repertoires in COVID-19. Clones were read by immunoSEQ multiplex PCR, and TCRdb kept only the in-frame ones, dropping some. The profile covers about 270,000 clones, with 80% to 90% appearing a single time and 2% to 3% taken by the ten largest. Those enrolled, adults aged roughly 18 to 100 years, came from about two dozen US areas. V shed 6 bases, J shed 4 bases, and the junction held 6 bases outside the gene matches. Germline assignment: CDR1 MRHNA and CDR2 SNTAGT. The CDR3 contains 14 residues. Sequencing used PBMCs or T cells enriched from blood (not recorded which). The origin of this receptor is a woman between 18 and 29 years old who had recovered from COVID-19. The gene calls are TRBV6-4 and TRBJ1-1; 9 bases map to TRBD1. The CDR3 loop reads CASRETGGGTEAFF. In DNA, the CDR3 is TGTGCCAGCAGAGAGACAGGGGGTGGCACTGAAGCTTTCTTT.